This record looks at one T cell receptor beta chain sequence and its context. Its antigen is still unknown. The data belong to a study of T cell responses to AZD1222 COVID-19 vaccine. The study, taken as a whole, reports: Only 5 or 6 AZD1222 recipients tested seropositive at baseline. Reportedly, nearly half the spike-specific TCRs target unmutated variant regions. With dominance at 160-218 and 743-854, vaccine-associated CD4 TCRs spanned spike.

Trimming cost V 6 bases and J 2 bases, with 17 bases left between them. Germline V gene sequence: CDR1 KGHSH, CDR2 LQKENI. The CDR3 is 16 residues long. Profiled with immunoSEQ multiplex PCR; TCRdb holds only in-frame clones, not every one. The repertoire holds 150,000 to 200,000 clones, over 90% seen once, with about 1.9% in the top ten. This specimen was peripheral blood, taken 28 days after the second AZD1222 dose. This clonotype originated in an adult who received the AZD1222 COVID-19 vaccine. The gene calls are TRBV18 and TRBJ1-3; no reliable D call. CDR3 protein: CASSLMVTDAGNTIYF. CDR3 coding DNA: TGTGCCAGCTCGCTTATGGTTACAGACGCTGGAAACACCATATATTTT.